This TCR beta chain originates from a study of CXCR3-negative and CXCR3-positive naive CD8 T cells. Comments on this clonotype: Its target is unknown.

Phenotypically, naive CD8+ T cells corresponded to CD45RO-CCR7+CD27+CD95-. The study's findings and limits: Diversity ran similarly high across both naive subsets but far lower in memory CD8+ cells. The TRB CDR3s that CXCR3-positive naive cells carried were more hydrophobic than those of CXCR3-negative naive cells.

5' RACE that incorporated UMI labels was used to prepare the TRB cDNA libraries. TCRdb reprocessed the 5' RACE reads and keeps a single row for each CDR3 protein, giving no DNA. This sample contains around 60,000 distinct CDR3 sequences. The TCR originated in a human donor in good health. Some clones in this sample may be carry-over from other donors' samples. Sample: naive CXCR3+ CD8+ T cells from blood. Subset denoted: CD45RO-CCR7+CD27+CD95- naive CD8+ T cells expressing CXCR3 (TNR3+).

The CDR3 sequence: CASSLRGLAGGLPNEQFF. V gene TRBV11-2 combines with J gene TRBJ2-1; without DNA, the TCRdb call of TRBD2 cannot be checked. This CDR3 is 18 amino acids long. The germline CDR1 and CDR2 sequences are SGHAT and FQNNGV.